A single sample is the source of the 32 T cell receptor beta chains below, sequenced in a study of cytomegalovirus exposure and HLA in healthy donors. The PCR employed 60 Vbeta primers together with 13 Jbeta primers. Method: immunoSEQ multiplex PCR; TCRdb's copy keeps in-frame clones and lacks some. The specimen's table records 65,000 to 85,000 clones. The sample taken for sequencing was PBMCs. All receptors derive from a woman aged 25 to 39 in good health and CMV-seronegative.

The rearrangement uses TRBV2 and TRBJ1-2; D is uncertain. V dropped 7 bases and J dropped 3 bases, with 9 bases sitting between them. The CDR3 covers 12 residues. Germline V CDR1 and CDR2: SNHLY, FYNNEI. CDR3: CASTSFHYGYTF. CDR3 DNA: TGTGCCAGCACGAGTTTCCACTATGGCTACACCTTC.

The chain employs TRBV10-1 and TRBJ2-7, with 10 bases matching TRBD2. This CDR3 has 14 residues. V was clipped by 3 bases and J by 7 bases; unmatched bases: 6. CDR1 and CDR2 from the germline V gene are WNHNN and SYGVQD (reference sequence). The CDR3 region is CASSEAGGPGEQYF. The CDR3 DNA reads TGCGCCAGCAGTGAAGCGGGAGGGCCGGGTGAGCAGTACTTC.

This rearrangement joins TRBV28 to TRBJ1-5, with 9 bases that match TRBD1. After removal of 5 bases from V and 6 bases from J, the junction contained 5 bases not matched to a gene. Germline CDR1 reads MDHEN; CDR2 reads SYDVKM. This CDR3 is built from 14 residues. In DNA, the CDR3 is TGTGCCAGCAGTCATCGGACAGGGGTTCAGCCCCAGCATTTT. The encoded protein is CASSHRTGVQPQHF.

This rearrangement joins TRBV6-5 to TRBJ1-4, with TRBD1 matching 10 bases. The CDR3 spans 15 residues. V lost 6 bases to trimming and J lost 6 bases; unmatched junction nucleotides: 7. Germline CDR1 reads MNHEY; CDR2 reads SVGAGI. DNA of the CDR3: TGTGCCAGCAGAACCGGGACAGGGGCCTATGAAAAACTGTTTTTT. Encoded protein: CASRTGTGAYEKLFF.

The chain carries TRBV7-8 and TRBJ2-1; no definite D call. V lost 0 bases and J lost 6, with 3 bases in between. The CDR3 is 12 residues long. Germline CDR1 is SGHVS and CDR2 is FQNEAQ. As DNA, the CDR3 is TGTGCCAGCAGCTTAGCGGCCAATGAGCAGTTCTTC. Its translation: CASSLAANEQFF.

The rearrangement links TRBV23-1 to TRBJ2-1; D not certain. TRBV23-1 is known as an ORF, though its function is uncertain. Trimming left V 3 bases short and J 3 bases short, with 12 bases between. The CDR3 runs to 15 residues. Here the CDR3 reads CASSHSVAGYNEQFF. The CDR3, as DNA: TGCGCCAGCAGTCATTCCGTCGCCGGCTACAATGAGCAGTTCTTC.

This chain joins TRBV30 and TRBJ2-7, with TRBD2 identical over 8 bases. V was clipped by 4 bases and J by 6 bases; unmatched bases: 5. Germline CDR1 reads GTSNPN; CDR2 reads SVGIG (reference sequence). The CDR3 has 12 amino acids. The CDR3 is CAWTGGPIEQYF. CDR3 in DNA: TGTGCCTGGACGGGAGGGCCTATCGAGCAGTACTTC.

The V call is TRBV7-3, the J call TRBJ1-5; possible D gene TRBD1, 6 bases. Trimming cost V 2 bases and J 7 bases, with 9 bases left between them. This CDR3 is built from 13 residues. Germline V gives CDR1 SGHTA, CDR2 FQGTGA. This CDR3 reads CASSLETGQPQHF. CDR3 bases: TGTGCCAGCAGCTTAGAGACAGGCCAGCCCCAGCATTTT.

This chain links TRBV2 with TRBJ1-5, with TRBD1 as a possible D gene (5 bases). Deletions cut 6 bases from V and 3 bases from J, with 15 bases between. Germline-derived CDR1 and CDR2 are SNHLY and FYNNEI. The CDR3 has 15 residues. CDR3 sequence reads: CASRTTRDINQPQHF. The CDR3 DNA reads as TGTGCCAGCAGGACGACCAGGGATATCAATCAGCCCCAGCATTTT.

The rearrangement joins TRBV5-4 to TRBJ2-5; 9 bases fit TRBD1. CDR1 is SGHNT, CDR2 YYREEE, per germline (reference sequence). The CDR3 runs to 14 residues. Germline trimming cut 3 bases from V and 4 bases from J; bases unmatched to any gene: 4. Here the CDR3 reads CASSSGTGPETQYF. DNA of the CDR3: TGTGCCAGCAGCTCCGGGACAGGGCCAGAGACCCAGTACTTC.

V is TRBV20-1 and J is TRBJ2-1; D call uncertain. The CDR3 is made up of 10 amino acids. Germline CDR1 DFQATT, CDR2 SNEGSKA (reference sequence). Deletions cut 4 bases from V and 9 bases from J, with 7 bases between. The CDR3 region is CSATLTEQFF. The CDR3 DNA follows: TGCAGTGCTACTCTAACTGAGCAGTTCTTC.

The chain combines TRBV27 with TRBJ2-3; no clear D gene. This CDR3 is 15 amino acids long. Trimming took off 6 bases at V and 0 bases at J, with 13 bases between the two ends. Germline V CDR1 and CDR2: MNHEY, SMNVEV (reference sequence). The CDR3 bases are TGTGCCAGCAGCTTCTCGTGGCTTAGCACAGATACGCAGTATTTT. Translated: CASSFSWLSTDTQYF.

The rearrangement uses TRBV19 and TRBJ2-7, with 8 bases lining up with TRBD1. This CDR3 spans 15 amino acids. CDR1 is LNHDA and CDR2 is SQIVND in the germline V gene (reference sequence). V lost 5 bases, J lost 3 bases, and 9 bases stayed unmatched. This CDR3 is CASSAFSGTGYEQYF. The CDR3 DNA is TGTGCCAGTAGTGCCTTTTCCGGGACAGGCTACGAGCAGTACTTC.

The J gene is TRBJ2-2, the V gene TRBV9; 7 positions match TRBD1. Germline CDR1 reads SGDLS; CDR2 reads YYNGEE. V lost 4 bases to trimming and J lost 2 bases; unmatched junction nucleotides: 5. The CDR3 spans 15 residues. The CDR3 sequence is CASSFRDSNTGELFF. In nucleotides, the CDR3 is TGTGCCAGCAGCTTCCGGGACAGCAACACCGGGGAGCTGTTTTTT.

The chain recombines TRBV23-1 with TRBJ2-7; 9 nucleotides line up with TRBD2. TRBV23-1 qualifies as an ORF whose function is uncertain. The CDR3 contains 13 residues. V was pared by 11 bases and J by 5 bases, with 10 bases of the junction left unmatched. CDR3 DNA sequence: TGCGCCCCCAGGGGGGAGCGGGGGGACGAGCAGTACTTC. Amino acid sequence: CAPRGERGDEQYF.

This chain uses TRBV5-1 with TRBJ2-7; no reliable D call. Between the trimmed V and J ends, which lost 1 base and 7 bases, there was a span of 15 bases. The CDR3 length is 14 residues. Germline V gives CDR1 SGHRS, CDR2 YFSETQ. CDR3 residues: CASSLLPGSMEQYF. The CDR3 DNA sequence: TGCGCCAGCAGCTTGTTGCCGGGTTCGATGGAGCAGTACTTC.

The chain employs TRBV5-8 and TRBJ1-1; the D is unclear. Germline V gives CDR1 SGHTS, CDR2 YDEGEE. CDR3 length equals 15 residues. The ends were cut back, 5 bases at V and 11 bases at J, with 25 bases in the middle. The CDR3 region has the DNA TGTGCCAGCAGTTCCACGGAGGAGCGCTTCGATCGCGCTTTCTTT. As protein: CASSSTEERFDRAFF.

The genes are TRBV28 and TRBJ2-1, with 10 bases that match TRBD1. This CDR3 has 14 residues. Germline V gene sequence: CDR1 MDHEN, CDR2 SYDVKM. V lost 6 bases to trimming and J lost 5 bases; unmatched junction nucleotides: 4. The CDR3 coding sequence is TGTGCCAGCAGGACAGGGGGCGCGGACAATGAGCAGTTCTTC. Translated: CASRTGGADNEQFF.

Comments on this clone: At the DNA level, this CDR3 is encoded by other sequences in the same sample as well. The CDR3 loop reads CASSRGGAGNQPQHF. In DNA form, the CDR3 reads TGTGCCAGCAGTCGGGGGGGGGCGGGCAATCAGCCCCAGCATTTT. The rearrangement uses TRBV28 and TRBJ1-5; maybe TRBD1 (6 bases). V was shortened by 5 bases and J by 2 bases, with 13 bases between the two germline ends. The CDR3 totals 15 residues. CDR1 MDHEN and CDR2 SYDVKM come from the germline V gene.

The chain combines TRBV19 with TRBJ2-7; 8 bases align to TRBD1. J lost 4 bases, V lost 6 bases, and 8 bases had no gene match. From germline, CDR1 is LNHDA and CDR2 SQIVND (reference sequence). This CDR3 has 14 amino acids. CDR3 in amino acids: CASRISRGPYEQYF. CDR3 coding DNA: TGTGCCAGTAGGATAAGCAGGGGGCCGTACGAGCAGTACTTC.

The rearrangement joins TRBV19 to TRBJ1-2, with no clear D. The CDR3 spans 16 residues. V lost 3 bases, J lost 4 bases, and 18 bases lay in between. Germline CDR1 reads LNHDA; CDR2 reads SQIVND (reference sequence). CDR3 protein: CASSMHTGSLIYGYTF. The CDR3 DNA follows: TGTGCCAGTAGTATGCACACGGGGAGCCTTATCTATGGCTACACCTTC.

The rearrangement joins TRBV30 to TRBJ1-4; unclear D gene. The CDR3 consists of 14 residues. The V gene lost 3 bases and the J gene lost 4 bases, with 12 bases spanning the gap. The germline V gene encodes CDR1 GTSNPN and CDR2 SVGIG (reference sequence). CDR3 coding DNA: TGTGCCTGGAGGAAGGGAGTTGGTAATGAAAAACTGTTTTTT. It yields the protein CAWRKGVGNEKLFF.

The rearrangement uses TRBV27 and TRBJ1-1; no clear D gene. This CDR3 comprises 13 residues. CDR1 is MNHEY and CDR2 is SMNVEV in the germline V gene (reference sequence). Trimming took off 6 bases at V and 1 base at J, with 9 bases between the two ends. The CDR3 sequence is CASRTRGNTEAFF. CDR3 DNA: TGTGCCAGCAGAACCCGGGGGAACACTGAAGCTTTCTTT.

The rearrangement links TRBV6-5 to TRBJ2-7; TRBD1 agrees at 10 bases. The V segment lost 6 bases and the J segment 11 bases; nucleotides outside the gene matches: 10. There are 13 residues in the CDR3. The germline CDR1 and CDR2 sequences are MNHEY and SVGAGI. The CDR3 nucleotides are TGTGCCAGCAGCCCTGGGACAGGGGCCTATGAGTACTTC. Translated, it gives CASSPGTGAYEYF.

The chain joins TRBV6-5 to TRBJ1-6, with D perhaps TRBD1 (5 bases). CDR1 is MNHEY, CDR2 SVGAGI, per germline. The V gene lost 0 bases and the J gene lost 6 bases, with 9 bases spanning the gap. The CDR3 is 15 residues long. The CDR3 coding sequence is TGTGCCAGCAGTTACTCGGGGCGGGGTAATTCACCCCTCCACTTT. Amino acid sequence: CASSYSGRGNSPLHF.

The chain links TRBV30 to TRBJ2-2; D possibly corresponds to TRBD2 (6 bases). This CDR3 spans 16 amino acids. The ends were cut back, 5 bases at V and 4 bases at J, with 20 bases in the middle. Germline V CDR1 and CDR2: GTSNPN, SVGIG (reference sequence). The CDR3 reads CAWGDLGGLFTGELFF. CDR3 DNA: TGTGCCTGGGGGGACTTAGGAGGGTTGTTCACCGGGGAGCTGTTTTTT.

The rearrangement joins TRBV19 to TRBJ2-7; 9 bases line up with TRBD1. Germline V gives CDR1 LNHDA, CDR2 SQIVND (reference sequence). The CDR3 runs 17 residues. V trimming: 6 bases; J trimming: 5 bases; junction bases outside the gene matches: 17. The DNA of the CDR3 is TGTGCCAGTAGGGACAGGGGCTCCTCGGTGGGTAGTAACGAGCAGTACTTC. This sequence encodes CASRDRGSSVGSNEQYF.

The V gene is TRBV27, the J gene TRBJ2-2; D is possibly TRBD1 (6 bases). The germline V gene has CDR1 MNHEY and CDR2 SMNVEV (reference sequence). This CDR3 contains 14 residues. V lost 3 bases, J lost 6 bases, and 11 bases lay in between. For the CDR3, the DNA is TGTGCCAGCAGTTTCCTGGGACAATCCGGGGAGCTGTTTTTT. This sequence encodes CASSFLGQSGELFF.

The chain uses TRBV7-6 and TRBJ2-1; no clear D gene. The V end lost 4 bases, the J end lost 5 bases, and 6 bases lay between the germline ends. Germline values: CDR1 SGHVS, CDR2 FNYEAQ. CDR3 length equals 12 residues. The CDR3 protein is CASSSRDNEQFF. DNA for the CDR3: TGTGCCAGCAGCTCCCGGGACAATGAGCAGTTCTTC.

The chain joins TRBV13 to TRBJ1-2, with 10 bases matching TRBD1. Germline CDR1 is PRHDT and CDR2 is FYEKMQ (reference sequence). V lost 2 bases to trimming and J lost 2 bases; unmatched junction nucleotides: 5. CDR3 length: 16 amino acids. The CDR3 sequence is CASSLTETGGNYGYTF. DNA for the CDR3: TGTGCCAGCAGCTTAACCGAGACAGGGGGCAACTATGGCTACACCTTC.

This chain uses TRBV18 with TRBJ1-1; D is ambiguous. V gave up 0 bases and J gave up 6 bases, with 11 bases separating them. The CDR3 has 14 amino acids. Germline CDR1 is KGHSH and CDR2 is LQKENI. The CDR3 nucleotides are TGTGCCAGCTCACCACCGAGGCCGGTCCCTGAAGCTTTCTTT. This gives the protein CASSPPRPVPEAFF. The full variable domain, in which reference TRBV18 and TRBJ1-1 provide the parts outside the CDR3, is NAGVMQNPRHLVRRRGQEARLRCSPMKGHSHVYWYRQLPEEGLKFMVYLQKENIIDESGMPKERFSAEFPKEGPSILRIQQVVRGDSAAYFCASSPPRPVPEAFFGQGTRLTVV.

The chain has TRBV6-5 and TRBJ2-7, with 9 bases aligning to TRBD1. The ends lost 2 bases at V and 1 base at J; junction bases unmatched: 3. CDR1 and CDR2 from the germline V gene are MNHEY and SVGAGI. CDR3 length equals 15 residues. The CDR3 DNA reads as TGTGCCAGCAGTTACCTCGACAGGGGGTCCTACGAGCAGTACTTC. Amino acids: CASSYLDRGSYEQYF.